This is a list of T cell receptor beta chains from one sample in a study of T cell responses to AZD1222 COVID-19 vaccine. TCRdb keeps only in-frame clones here, not all; method: immunoSEQ multiplex PCR. The data show about 110,000 clones, about nine tenths seen once. This material consisted of peripheral blood, taken on day 0 of AZD1222 vaccination. The source is an adult in good health. Each CDR3 is given with its conserved first and last residue. The order of the fields is D gene, J gene, V gene, clone size, CDR3 DNA, CDR3 protein. D genes are given only for firm matches. Size values are once, few and many counts, or a class for expanded clones, and some rows have none.

TRBD1 TRBJ2-7 TRBV5-1 once TGCGCCAGCAGCTTGGCCGGGACAGGGGACTACGAGCAGTACTTC CASSLAGTGDYEQYF
TRBD1 TRBJ1-2 TRBV6-5 once TGTGCCAGCAGTTGGGGACAGGGCACAGGCTACACCTTC CASSWGQGTGYTF
. TRBJ2-7 TRBV3-1/TRBV3-2 . TGTGCCAGCAGCCAAGGCGGGGCGCAAAGGGAGCAGTACTTC CASSQGGAQREQYF
. TRBJ1-1 TRBV28 . TGTGCCAGCATTCCTCGGGCCTCGTTCTTTGAAGCTTTCTTT CASIPRASFFEAFF
. TRBJ1-2 TRBV25-1 . TGTGCCAGCGGCAGTCGACAGAGTAACTATGGCTACACCTTC CASGSRQSNYGYTF
TRBD2 TRBJ2-1 TRBV3-1/TRBV3-2 . TGTGCCAGCAGCTATAGCGGGACCGCCTACAATGAGCAGTTCTTC CASSYSGTAYNEQFF
TRBD1 TRBJ1-4 TRBV10-3 . TGTGCCATCAGTGAGCGGGACAGGGGAGACGAAAAACTGTTTTTT CAISERDRGDEKLFF
. TRBJ1-4 TRBV19 . TGTGCCAGTAGTATCAGTAGCGCAACTAATGAAAAACTGTTTTTT CASSISSATNEKLFF
. TRBJ2-1 TRBV27 . TGTGCCAGCAGTTCCACAGACAGGAGCTCCTACAATGAGCAGTTCTTC CASSSTDRSSYNEQFF
. TRBJ1-1 TRBV27 . TGTGCCAGCCTTCCAGGCGGGGGCGGGGGCACTGAAGCTTTCTTT CASLPGGGGGTEAFF
. TRBJ1-1 TRBV7-6 . TGTGCCAGCAGCTTAGAGGCTGCGAACACTGAAGCTTTCTTT CASSLEAANTEAFF